A single sample gave rise to the 4 T cell receptor beta chains below, sequenced in a study of radiotherapy plus CTLA-4 blockade in lung cancer. Sequenced by immunoSEQ multiplex PCR; TCRdb stores in-frame clones only, minus some. The sample lists approximately 57,000 clones, around four fifths occurring once. Sequenced here: peripheral blood, sampled from a patient treated with radiotherapy plus ipilimumab. Receptors originate from a human donor with non-small cell lung cancer whose response to radiotherapy plus ipilimumab could not be evaluated.

The CDR3 sequence is CAWSVGTGFYYGYTF. In DNA form, the CDR3 reads TGTGCCTGGAGTGTCGGGACAGGATTTTACTATGGCTACACCTTC. This chain links TRBV30 with TRBJ1-2, with 8 bases identical to TRBD1. The V segment lost 0 bases and the J segment 3 bases; nucleotides outside the gene matches: 6. This CDR3 has 15 amino acids. CDR1 is GTSNPN, CDR2 SVGIG, per germline (reference sequence).

V gene TRBV11-2 combines with J gene TRBJ2-7; 7 positions match TRBD1. There are 13 residues in the CDR3. CDR1 is SGHAT, CDR2 FQNNGV, per germline. The ends lost 3 bases at V and 2 bases at J; junction bases unmatched: 1. The CDR3 loop is CASSFGQAYEQYF. The CDR3 DNA is TGTGCCAGCAGCTTCGGACAGGCCTACGAGCAGTACTTC.

The chain recombines TRBV6-1 with TRBJ1-1, with D hard to call. With 8 bases removed from V and 1 base from J, the gap between germline ends came to 5 bases. The CDR3 loop spans 11 amino acids. CDR1 and CDR2 from the germline V gene are MNHNS and SASEGT. The CDR3 loop reads CASFRNTEAFF. The DNA of the CDR3 is TGTGCCAGCTTCCGGAACACTGAAGCTTTCTTT.

Note on this clone: In the same sample, other DNA sequences code for this CDR3. The chain links TRBV5-6 to TRBJ1-2; no firm D call. The CDR3 is 16 amino acids. CDR1 SGHDT and CDR2 YYEEEE come from the germline V gene. V gave up 4 bases and J gave up 7 bases, with 23 bases separating them. The CDR3 reads CASSLAVGRLWGGYTF. Written as DNA, the CDR3 is TGTGCCAGCAGCCTGGCCGTGGGGAGGCTATGGGGTGGCTACACCTTC. The full variable domain, in which reference TRBV5-6 and TRBJ1-2 provide the parts outside the CDR3, is DAGVTQSPTHLIKTRGQQVTLRCSPKSGHDTVSWYQQALGQGPQFIFQYYEEEERQRGNFPDRFSGHQFPNYSSELNVNALLLGDSALYLCASSLAVGRLWGGYTFGSGTRLTVV.